The entry below gives a single TCR beta chain sequence along with its context. This specimen belongs to a study of blood T cell repertoires in COVID-19. The germline gives CDR1 MNHEY, CDR2 SMNVEV (reference sequence). Trimming took off 3 bases at V and 8 bases at J, with 11 bases between the two ends. The CDR3 is made up of 13 amino acids. Using immunoSEQ multiplex PCR, the repertoire was profiled, and TCRdb retains in-frame clones only, with some absent. The repertoire includes 350,000 to 400,000 clones, roughly 84% of them detected once, and around 3% sits in the top ten. This clonotype was sampled from a woman in her twenties or thirties who had recovered from COVID-19. The chain has TRBV27 and TRBJ2-1, with D possibly being TRBD1 (6 bases). Sequenced material: PBMCs or T cells enriched from blood (not recorded which). The CDR3 reads CASSFRQVDEQFF. The CDR3 bases are TGTGCCAGCAGTTTTCGACAGGTGGATGAGCAGTTCTTC.